What follows is one T cell receptor (beta chain) and its context. Its antigen is not identified. The sample belongs to a study of shared clonotypes between healthy human individuals. Study outcomes and limitations: Of the naive CD4 clonotypes, approximately 5% were shared across a few donors.

V was shortened by 5 bases and J by 3 bases, with 17 bases between the two germline ends. Germline CDR1 SEHNR, CDR2 FQNEAQ (reference sequence). The CDR3 has 15 residues. Profiled with immunoSEQ multiplex PCR; TCRdb holds only in-frame clones, not every one. The sample has some 2,000,000 clones; 90% to 97% are singletons. The receptor's source is a man younger than 30 in good health. Source material: naive CD4+ T cells sorted from blood. The subset: CD45RA+ positively selected. The genes are TRBV7-9 and TRBJ2-7, with a weak D call TRBD2 (7 bases). CDR3 nucleotide sequence: TGTGCCAGCAGCCCAAAGTTCGGGGGGCACTACGAGCAGTACTTC. Protein sequence: CASSPKFGGHYEQYF.